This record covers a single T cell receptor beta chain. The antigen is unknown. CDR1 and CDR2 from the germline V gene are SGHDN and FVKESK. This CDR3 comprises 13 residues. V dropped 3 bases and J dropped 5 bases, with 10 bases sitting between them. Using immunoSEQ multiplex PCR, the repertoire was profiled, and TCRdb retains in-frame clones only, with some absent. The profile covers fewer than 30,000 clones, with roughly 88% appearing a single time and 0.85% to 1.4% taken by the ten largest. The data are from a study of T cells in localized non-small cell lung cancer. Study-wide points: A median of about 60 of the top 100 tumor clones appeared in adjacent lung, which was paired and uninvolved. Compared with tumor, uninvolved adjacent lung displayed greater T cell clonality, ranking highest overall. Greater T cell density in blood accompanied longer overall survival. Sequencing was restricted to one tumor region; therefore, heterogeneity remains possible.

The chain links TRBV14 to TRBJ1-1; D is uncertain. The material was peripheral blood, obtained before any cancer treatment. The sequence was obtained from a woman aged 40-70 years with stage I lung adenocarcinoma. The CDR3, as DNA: TGTGCCAGCAGCCAGGGAATGGGTACTGAAGCTTTCTTT. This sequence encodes CASSQGMGTEAFF.